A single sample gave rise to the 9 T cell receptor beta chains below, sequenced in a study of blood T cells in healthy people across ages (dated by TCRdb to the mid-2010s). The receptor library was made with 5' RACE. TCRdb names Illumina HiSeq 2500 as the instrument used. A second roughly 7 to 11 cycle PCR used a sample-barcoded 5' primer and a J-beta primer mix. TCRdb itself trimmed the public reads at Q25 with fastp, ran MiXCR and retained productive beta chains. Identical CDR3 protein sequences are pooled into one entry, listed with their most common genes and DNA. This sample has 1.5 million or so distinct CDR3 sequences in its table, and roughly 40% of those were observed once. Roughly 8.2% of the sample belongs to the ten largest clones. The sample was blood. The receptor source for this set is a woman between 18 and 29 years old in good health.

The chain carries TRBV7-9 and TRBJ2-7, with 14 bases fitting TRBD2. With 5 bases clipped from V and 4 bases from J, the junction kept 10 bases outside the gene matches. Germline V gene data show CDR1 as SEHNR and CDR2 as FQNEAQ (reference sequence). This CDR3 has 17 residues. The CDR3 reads CASSPGLAGDFLYEQYF. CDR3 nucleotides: TGTGCCAGCAGCCCGGGACTAGCGGGAGACTTCCTGTACGAGCAGTACTTC.

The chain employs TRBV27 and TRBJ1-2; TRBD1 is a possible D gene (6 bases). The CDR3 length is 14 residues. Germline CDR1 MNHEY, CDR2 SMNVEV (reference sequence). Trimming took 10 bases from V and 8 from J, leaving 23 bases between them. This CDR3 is CANLNWGRGGGYTF. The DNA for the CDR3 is TGTGCCAACCTAAATTGGGGCAGGGGAGGAGGCTACACCTTC.

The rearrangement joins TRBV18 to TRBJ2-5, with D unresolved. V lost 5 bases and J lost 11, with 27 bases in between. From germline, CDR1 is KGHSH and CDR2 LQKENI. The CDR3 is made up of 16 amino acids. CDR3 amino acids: CASSSPPGEAYNEQYF. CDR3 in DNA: TGTGCCAGCTCATCCCCGCCCGGAGAAGCCTACAATGAGCAGTACTTC.

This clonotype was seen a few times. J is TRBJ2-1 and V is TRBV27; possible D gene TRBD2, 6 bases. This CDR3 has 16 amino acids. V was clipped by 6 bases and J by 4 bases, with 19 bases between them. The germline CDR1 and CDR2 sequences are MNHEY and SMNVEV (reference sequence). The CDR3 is CASSLTRVGLYNEQFF. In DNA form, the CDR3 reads TGTGCCAGCAGCCTGACTAGGGTGGGGCTATACAATGAGCAGTTCTTC.

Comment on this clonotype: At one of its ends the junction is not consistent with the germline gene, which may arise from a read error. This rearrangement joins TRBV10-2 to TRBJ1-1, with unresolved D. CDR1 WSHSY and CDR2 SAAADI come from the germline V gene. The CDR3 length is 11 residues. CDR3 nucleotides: TGCGCCAGCGGTGAGGGATGGGAAGCTTTCTTT. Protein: CASGEGWEAFF.

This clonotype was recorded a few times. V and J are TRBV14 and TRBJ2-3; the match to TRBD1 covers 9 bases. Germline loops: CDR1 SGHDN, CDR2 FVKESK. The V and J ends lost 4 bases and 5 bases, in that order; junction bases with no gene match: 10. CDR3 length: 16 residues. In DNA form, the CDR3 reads TGTGCCAGCAGCCGAGCCCGGGACAGGGCGGTAGATACGCAGTATTTT. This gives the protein CASSRARDRAVDTQYF.

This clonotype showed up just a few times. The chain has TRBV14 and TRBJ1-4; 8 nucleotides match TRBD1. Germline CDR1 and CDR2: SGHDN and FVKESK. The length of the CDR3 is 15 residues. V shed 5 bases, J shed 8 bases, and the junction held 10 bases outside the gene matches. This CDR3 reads CASSFNGDRTEKLFF. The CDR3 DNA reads TGTGCCAGCAGCTTCAACGGGGACAGGACGGAAAAACTGTTTTTT.

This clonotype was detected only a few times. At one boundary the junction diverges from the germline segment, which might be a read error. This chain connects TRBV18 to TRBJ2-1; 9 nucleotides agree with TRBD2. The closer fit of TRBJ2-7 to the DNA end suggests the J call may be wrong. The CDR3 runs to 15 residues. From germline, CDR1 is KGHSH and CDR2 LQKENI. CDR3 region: CASSPVAGDHNEQYF. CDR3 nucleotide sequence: TGTGCTAGCTCACCGGTAGCGGGAGACCACAATGAGCAGTACTTC.

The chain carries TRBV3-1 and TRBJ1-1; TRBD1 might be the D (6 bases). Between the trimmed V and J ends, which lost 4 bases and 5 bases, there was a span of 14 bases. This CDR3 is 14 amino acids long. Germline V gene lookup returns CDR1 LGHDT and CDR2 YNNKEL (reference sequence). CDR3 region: CASSRTGSGTEAFF. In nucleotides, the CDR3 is TGTGCCAGCAGCCGAACAGGGAGTGGTACTGAAGCTTTCTTT.